These 15 T cell receptor beta chains share one sample of origin, sequenced in a study of identical twins. MiXCR, run by TCRdb on the 5' RACE reads, gives a single entry per CDR3 protein. The table shows 310,000 or so distinct CDR3 sequences, with about 8% occurring only once. A further study also used this sample, focusing on yellow fever vaccine responses in identical twins.

Specimen: memory (CD45RO+) T cells sorted from blood. The receptors stem from a woman younger than 30 in good health.

This sequence joins TRBV27 and TRBJ2-7, with a tentative D call TRBD1 (6 bases). V shed 4 bases and J shed 2 bases, with 18 bases lying between them. Germline values: CDR1 MNHEY, CDR2 SMNVEV (reference sequence). This CDR3 contains 16 residues. The CDR3 sequence is CASSSTPTGAPYEQYF. The DNA for the CDR3 is TGTGCCAGCAGTTCGACCCCGACAGGAGCCCCCTACGAGCAGTACTTC.

The chain uses TRBV5-6 and TRBJ1-4; TRBD1 matches 11 bases. Trimming removed 0 bases from V and 8 bases from J; junction bases left unmatched: 3. Germline CDR1 and CDR2: SGHDT and YYEEEE. This CDR3 is built from 15 residues. CDR3 sequence (DNA): TGTGCCAGCAGCTTGGTGGGGACAGGGGGAGAAAAACTGTTTTTT. It translates to CASSLVGTGGEKLFF.

This clonotype came up many times. The chain combines TRBV13 with TRBJ2-3; 7 positions match TRBD1. Germline V gene sequence: CDR1 PRHDT, CDR2 FYEKMQ (reference sequence). This CDR3 is built from 15 residues. J was trimmed by 1 base and V by 5 bases; bases with no gene match: 6. In nucleotides, the CDR3 is TGTGCCAGCAGCCCCGGGACAGTTCGCACAGATACGCAGTATTTT. Translating gives CASSPGTVRTDTQYF.

This clonotype appeared many times. The chain combines TRBV11-1 with TRBJ2-2; no definite D call. Per the germline V gene, CDR1 is SGHAT and CDR2 is FQDESV (reference sequence). Trimming took 1 base from V and 0 from J, leaving 15 bases between them. CDR3 size: 18 residues. The CDR3 is CASSLESRFLANTGELFF. CDR3 DNA sequence: TGTGCCAGCAGCTTAGAGAGTCGGTTTCTCGCGAACACCGGGGAGCTGTTTTTT.

The rearrangement uses TRBV3-1 and TRBJ2-7, with 9 bases aligning to TRBD2. Germline values: CDR1 LGHDT, CDR2 YNNKEL (reference sequence). V was clipped by 5 bases and J by 5 bases; unmatched bases: 13. The CDR3 sequence is 16 residues long. The chain's CDR3 is CASSELGTSRSHEQYF. CDR3 nucleotides: TGTGCCAGCAGCGAACTGGGGACTAGCAGAAGCCACGAGCAGTACTTC.

This clonotype has ten or more counts. This sequence joins TRBV2 and TRBJ1-4, with no clear D. Trimming shortened V by 7 bases and J by 6 bases, and 18 bases separated the two germline ends. Germline V CDR1 and CDR2: SNHLY, FYNNEI. CDR3 length: 15 amino acids. This CDR3 is CASIPWRFEDEKLFF. The CDR3 DNA follows: TGTGCCAGCATCCCCTGGAGGTTTGAGGATGAAAAACTGTTTTTT.

Ten or more counts support this clonotype. The chain employs TRBV29-1 and TRBJ2-3, with 9 bases lining up with TRBD1. CDR1 is SQVTM and CDR2 is ANQGSEA in the germline V gene. The CDR3 loop spans 13 amino acids. V lost 6 bases and J lost 8; bases outside the gene matches: 9. The CDR3 DNA reads as TGCAGCGTCCGGACAGGGGAAACGGGTACGCAGTATTTT. Amino acid sequence: CSVRTGETGTQYF.

This clonotype came up many times. This chain joins TRBV10-3 and TRBJ2-6; 7 bases line up with TRBD1. Germline lookup yields CDR1 ENHRY and CDR2 SYGVKD. With 8 bases clipped from V and 2 bases from J, the junction kept 3 bases outside the gene matches. The CDR3 has 14 amino acids. The CDR3 DNA sequence: TGTGCCATCTCAGACAGGGCTGGGGCCAACGTCCTGACTTTC. It encodes CAISDRAGANVLTF.

This clonotype was recorded many times. The chain couples TRBV20-1 to TRBJ2-2; no definite D call. CDR3 length: 14 amino acids. Trimming removed 1 base at V and 3 bases at J, with 9 bases between. Germline V gene lookup returns CDR1 DFQATT and CDR2 SNEGSKA (reference sequence). CDR3 bases: TGCAGTGCTAGAGCCCCTCTAGACACCGGGGAGCTGTTTTTT. This translates into CSARAPLDTGELFF.

V and J are TRBV7-8 and TRBJ2-7, with 10 bases lining up with TRBD2. The CDR3 covers 17 residues. Trimming removed 4 bases from V and 5 bases from J; junction bases left unmatched: 14. Germline loops: CDR1 SGHVS, CDR2 FQNEAQ. CDR3 DNA sequence: TGTGCCAGCAGCTGGCCTAGCGGGAGAGAATCGTACCACGAGCAGTACTTC. It yields the protein CASSWPSGRESYHEQYF.

The chain couples TRBV20-1 to TRBJ2-7; 10 nucleotides line up with TRBD2. Losses at the gene ends were 5 bases for V and 2 bases for J; bases not matched to a gene: 6. The CDR3 totals 14 residues. Germline V CDR1 and CDR2: DFQATT, SNEGSKA (reference sequence). The CDR3, as DNA: TGCAGTGCTTCAAGCGGGGGGGTCCCCTACGAGCAGTACGTC. It encodes CSASSGGVPYEQYV.

Remarks on this clonotype: A much more abundant neighbour one base away suggests this may be a read error. This chain connects TRBV29-1 to TRBJ1-1, with D possibly being TRBD1 (6 bases). Germline V gives CDR1 SQVTM, CDR2 ANQGSEA. Trimming cost V 4 bases and J 6 bases, with 12 bases left between them. The CDR3 length is 12 residues. CDR3 protein: CSVGGRAPEAFF. Written as DNA, the CDR3 is TGCAGCGTTGGGGGGCGCGCTCCTGAAGCTTTCTTT.

This clonotype showed up just a few times. CDR3 region: CSARAPGQGAFNEQFF. The DNA for the CDR3 is TGCAGTGCTAGAGCCCCGGGACAGGGGGCTTTCAATGAGCAGTTCTTC. The chain has TRBV20-1 and TRBJ2-1; 12 positions agree with TRBD1. Germline V gene lookup returns CDR1 DFQATT and CDR2 SNEGSKA (reference sequence). V trimming: 1 base; J trimming: 6 bases; junction bases outside the gene matches: 7. The CDR3 consists of 16 residues.

This clonotype showed up just a few times. The CDR3 protein is CSVLTGTATRETQYF. DNA for the CDR3: TGCAGCGTTTTAACTGGGACAGCGACCAGAGAGACCCAGTACTTC. This chain connects TRBV29-1 to TRBJ2-5; 7 bases agree with TRBD1. V lost 5 bases and J lost 4; bases outside the gene matches: 13. Germline CDR1 and CDR2: SQVTM and ANQGSEA. The CDR3 spans 15 residues. The variable domain in full, with the rest retrieved from reference TRBV29-1 and TRBJ2-5, is SAVISQKPSRDICQRGTSLTIQCQVDSQVTMMFWYRQQPGQSLTLIATANQGSEATYESGFVIDKFPISRPNLTFSTLTVSNMSPEDSSIYLCSVLTGTATRETQYFGPGTRLLVL.

This clonotype was detected many times. V is TRBV3-1 and J is TRBJ1-6; D gene uncertain. Germline CDR1 reads LGHDT; CDR2 reads YNNKEL (reference sequence). V gave up 3 bases and J gave up 0 bases, with 6 bases separating them. The CDR3 length is 15 residues. CDR3 amino acids: CASSQGSSYNSPLHF. The DNA of the CDR3 is TGTGCCAGCAGCCAGGGGAGCTCCTATAATTCACCCCTCCACTTT.